This is a list of T cell receptor beta chains from one sample in a study of human T cells and chemical hapten exposure. TCRdb re-called the RACE reads with MiXCR, one entry per CDR3 protein. The sample lists about 65,000 distinct CDR3 sequences; approximately 6.1% were seen once. The sample comprised whole blood. These receptors originate from a female donor in good health. Some clones in this sample may be carry-over from other donors' samples. The CDR3 runs from the conserved cysteine through the conserved F or W. A D gene is named only where the DNA matches it firmly. Rows give clone size only sometimes, using once, few, many, or a class for an expanded clone.

>TRBV6-4|-|TRBD2|TRBJ2-3
TGTGCCAGCAGTGTGACGCGGGAGGCCCCCGCAAATAGCACAGATACGCAGTATTTT
CASSVTREAPANSTDTQYF
>TRBV25-1|few|-|TRBJ2-7
TGTGCCAGCAGTCCGGGGGACAGTTCCTACGAGCAGTACTTC
CASSPGDSSYEQYF
>TRBV29-1|-|-|TRBJ1-3
TGCAGCGTTGAAATAGCGGATGGAAACACCATATATTTT
CSVEIADGNTIYF
>TRBV7-2|many|TRBD1|TRBJ2-6
TGTGCCAGCAGCTTACCCTTGACCTCGACAGGGCCGGCTGGGGCCAACGTCCTGACTTTC
CASSLPLTSTGPAGANVLTF
>TRBV6-5|few|-|TRBJ2-2
TGTGCCAGCAGCCCGGTTACTAGCTGGGACACCGGGGAGCTGTTTTTT
CASSPVTSWDTGELFF
>TRBV28|many|-|TRBJ2-5
TGTGCCAGCCACTCTATAGAGACCCAGTACTTC
CASHSIETQYF
>TRBV12-3/TRBV12-4|many|TRBD1|TRBJ2-3
TGTGCCAGCAGTGAGACAGGGGAGGATACGCAGTATTTT
CASSETGEDTQYF
>TRBV7-9|few|TRBD1|TRBJ2-7
TGTGCCAGCAGCCAGGGACAGGTAATCGACGAGCAGTACTTC
CASSQGQVIDEQYF
>TRBV12-3/TRBV12-4|many|TRBD1|TRBJ2-1
TGTGCCAGCAGAGAAGGACAGGGCCAGCAGTTCTTC
CASREGQGQQFF
>TRBV11-2|many|-|TRBJ2-1
TGTGCCAGCAGCTTAGAACTAGCCCGTAATGGGGGTGAGCAGTTCTTC
CASSLELARNGGEQFF
>TRBV5-4|many|-|TRBJ2-3
TGTGCCAGCAGCTTTGAAGGAAAAGATACGCAGTATTTT
CASSFEGKDTQYF
>TRBV2|-|TRBD1|TRBJ1-5
TGTGCCAGCACCTCCCGGGCCAGGGGGAAAAGTACAAGCAATCAGCCCCAGCATTTT
CASTSRARGKSTSNQPQHF
>TRBV28|many|-|TRBJ2-1
TGTGCCAGCAGTTTAAGGACTACGGGCGATGAGCAGTTCTTC
CASSLRTTGDEQFF
>TRBV12-3/TRBV12-4|many|-|TRBJ2-1
TGTGCCAGCAGTCGGACTTCAGAGGCGTTCTTC
CASSRTSEAFF
>TRBV6-5|-|TRBD2|TRBJ2-3
TGTGCCAGCGGTCGGACTAGTGGCACAGATACGCAGTATTTT
CASGRTSGTDTQYF
>TRBV11-1|-|-|TRBJ2-4
TGTGCCAGCAGCCCTGATTACCTACCCAAAAACATTCAGTACTTC
CASSPDYLPKNIQYF
>TRBV3-1|few|-|TRBJ2-3
TGTGCCAGCAGAGTAAAGGATACGCAGTATTTT
CASRVKDTQYF
>TRBV29-1|many|TRBD2|TRBJ2-7
TGCAGCGTTGAGACTAGCGGGACAAGCTCCTACGAGCAGTACTTC
CSVETSGTSSYEQYF
>TRBV6-5|many|TRBD2|TRBJ2-3
TGTGCCAGCAGTCCCGCCCGGACTAGCGGTAGCACAGATACGCAGTATTTT
CASSPARTSGSTDTQYF
>TRBV9|few|TRBD1|TRBJ2-1
TGTGCCAGCAGCGCCGAGGGGGCTGGGTACAATGAGCAGTTCTTC
CASSAEGAGYNEQFF
>TRBV11-2|many|TRBD2|TRBJ2-1
TGTGCCAGCAGCTTGGTGGTAGCGGGAAACAATGAGCAGTTCTTC
CASSLVVAGNNEQFF
>TRBV6-2/TRBV6-3|-|-|TRBJ2-1
TGTGCCAGCAGTTACTACGGGTACAATGAGCAGTTCTTC
CASSYYGYNEQFF
>TRBV5-6|few|TRBD2|TRBJ2-7
TGTGCCAGCAGCTTGAAACTAGCGGGAGCATTCCACGAGCAGTACTTC
CASSLKLAGAFHEQYF
>TRBV12-3/TRBV12-4|many|-|TRBJ1-5
TGTGCCAGCAGTTGGGCCAGGGATCAGCCCCAGCATTTT
CASSWARDQPQHF
>TRBV20-1|many|TRBD1|TRBJ2-7
TGCAGTGCTAAAAAAGACAGGGCCTACGAGCAGTACTTC
CSAKKDRAYEQYF
>TRBV20-1|-|-|TRBJ2-7
TGCAGTGCTAGAGCGGGAGTCTACGAGCAGTACTTC
CSARAGVYEQYF
>TRBV12-3/TRBV12-4|many|TRBD1|TRBJ1-2
TGTGCCAGCAGTATCAGGGGGCCTGACTATGGCTACACCTTC
CASSIRGPDYGYTF
>TRBV27|many|-|TRBJ2-7
TGTGCCAGCAGTCCTAGCGATCGGTCCTACGAGCAGTACTTC
CASSPSDRSYEQYF
>TRBV20-1|many|TRBD2|TRBJ2-3
TGCAGTGCTAGAGATCCCCGGGAGGGCCGGAAAGATACGCAGTATTTT
CSARDPREGRKDTQYF
>TRBV27|many|TRBD1|TRBJ1-2
TGTGCCAGCAGCCTGGGACAGGGTACTGGCTACACCTTC
CASSLGQGTGYTF
>TRBV5-8|few|TRBD1|TRBJ1-5
TGTGCCAGCAGCATAGGACAGGGGGCATTTCAGCCCCAGAATTTT
CASSIGQGAFQPQNF
>TRBV10-3|many|TRBD2|TRBJ2-1
TGTGCCATCAGTGAGTCGGCGGGAGGATACAATGAGCAGTTCTTC
CAISESAGGYNEQFF
>TRBV6-2/TRBV6-3|many|TRBD1|TRBJ2-1
TGTGCCAGCAGTTTCCCGGGACAGGCCTACAATGAGCAGTTCTTC
CASSFPGQAYNEQFF